The entry below gives a single T cell receptor beta chain sequence along with its context. This entry comes from a study of shared clonotypes between healthy human individuals. As for the study in general: Donor ages ranged 18 to 49 years: a couple of women, three men.

Germline V gene sequence: CDR1 MNHEY, CDR2 SVGAGI. V was pared by 8 bases and J by 12 bases, with 6 bases of the junction left unmatched. The CDR3 covers 12 residues. Some clones are missing from TCRdb's copy, which holds only in-frame ones; the method was immunoSEQ multiplex PCR. The data contain over a million clones, roughly 74% of them singletons. This clonotype was sampled from a man aged 18 to 35 in good health. Some clones in this sample may be carry-over from other donors' samples. This chain connects TRBV6-5 to TRBJ2-1; TRBD2 matches at 11 bases. The sequenced sample was memory CD4+ T cells from PBMCs. Subset: CD45RA-negative fraction. The CDR3 DNA follows: TGTGCCAGCGGATTAGCGGGAGGGACGCAGTTCTTC. Translating gives CASGLAGGTQFF.